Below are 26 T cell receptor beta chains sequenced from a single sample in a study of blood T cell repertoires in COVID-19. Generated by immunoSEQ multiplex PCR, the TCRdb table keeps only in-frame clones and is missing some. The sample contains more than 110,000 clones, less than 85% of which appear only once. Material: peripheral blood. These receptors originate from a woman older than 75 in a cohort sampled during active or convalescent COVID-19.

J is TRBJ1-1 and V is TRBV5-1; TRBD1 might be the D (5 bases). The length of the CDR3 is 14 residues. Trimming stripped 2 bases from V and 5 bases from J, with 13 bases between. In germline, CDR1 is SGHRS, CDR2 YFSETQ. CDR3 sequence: CASSFGARGTEAFF. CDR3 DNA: TGCGCCAGCAGCTTCGGGGCTCGGGGGACTGAAGCTTTCTTT.

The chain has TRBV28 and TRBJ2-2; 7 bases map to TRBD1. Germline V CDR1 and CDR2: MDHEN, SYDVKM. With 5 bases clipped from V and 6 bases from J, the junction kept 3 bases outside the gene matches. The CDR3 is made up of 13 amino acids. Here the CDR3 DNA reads TGTGCCAGCAGTCCCGGGACAGCCGGGGAGCTGTTTTTT. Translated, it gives CASSPGTAGELFF.

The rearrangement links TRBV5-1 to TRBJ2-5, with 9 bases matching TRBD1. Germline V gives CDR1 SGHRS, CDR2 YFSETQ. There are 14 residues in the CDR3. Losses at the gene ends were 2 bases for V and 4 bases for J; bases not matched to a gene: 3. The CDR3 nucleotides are TGCGCCAGCAGCTTACAGGGGGCTGGAGAGACCCAGTACTTC. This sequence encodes CASSLQGAGETQYF.

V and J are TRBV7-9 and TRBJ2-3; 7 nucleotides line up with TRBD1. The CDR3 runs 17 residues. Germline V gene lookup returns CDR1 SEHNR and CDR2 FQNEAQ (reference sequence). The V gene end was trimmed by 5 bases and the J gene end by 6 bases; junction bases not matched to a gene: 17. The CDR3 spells CASSHSPPGKGADTQYF. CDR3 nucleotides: TGTGCCAGCAGCCACAGTCCCCCAGGAAAGGGGGCCGATACGCAGTATTTT.

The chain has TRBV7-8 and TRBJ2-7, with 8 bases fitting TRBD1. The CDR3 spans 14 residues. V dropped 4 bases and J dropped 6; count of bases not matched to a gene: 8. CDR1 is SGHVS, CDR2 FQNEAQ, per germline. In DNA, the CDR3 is TGTGCCAGCAGCTGGAGGACAGGGCTAGGCGAGCAGTACTTC. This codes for CASSWRTGLGEQYF.

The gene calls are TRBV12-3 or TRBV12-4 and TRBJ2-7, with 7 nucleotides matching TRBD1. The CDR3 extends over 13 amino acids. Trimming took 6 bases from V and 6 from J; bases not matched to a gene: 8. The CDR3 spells CASSQQGGLEQYV. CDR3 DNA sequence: TGTGCCAGCAGCCAACAAGGGGGCCTCGAGCAGTACGTC.

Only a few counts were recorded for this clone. CDR3 in DNA: TGTGCCAGTATGGCCTCCGATAGCAATCAGCCCCAGCATTTT. It specifies CASMASDSNQPQHF. This chain joins TRBV19 and TRBJ1-5; D is uncertain. The CDR3 has 14 residues. V lost 7 bases and J 0 bases, leaving 10 bases between the germline ends. Germline CDR1 is LNHDA and CDR2 is SQIVND (reference sequence).

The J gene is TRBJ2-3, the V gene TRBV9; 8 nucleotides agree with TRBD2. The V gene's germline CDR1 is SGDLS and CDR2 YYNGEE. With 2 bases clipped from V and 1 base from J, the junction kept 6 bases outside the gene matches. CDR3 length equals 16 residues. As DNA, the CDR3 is TGTGCCAGCAGCGTGGAAGCGGGGGCCCGCACAGATACGCAGTATTTT. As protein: CASSVEAGARTDTQYF.

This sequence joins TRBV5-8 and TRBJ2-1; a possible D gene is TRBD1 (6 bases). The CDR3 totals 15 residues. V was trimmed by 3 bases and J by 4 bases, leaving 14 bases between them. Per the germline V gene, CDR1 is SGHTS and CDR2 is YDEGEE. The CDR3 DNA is TGTGCCAGCAGCTCCAGGGGTTTTCCGTACAATGAGCAGTTCTTC. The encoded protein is CASSSRGFPYNEQFF.

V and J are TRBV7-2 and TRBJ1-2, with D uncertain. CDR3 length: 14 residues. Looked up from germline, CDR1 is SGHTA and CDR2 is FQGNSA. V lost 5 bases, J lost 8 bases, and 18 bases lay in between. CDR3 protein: CASSRDGTSGGYTF. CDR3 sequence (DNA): TGTGCCAGCAGCCGTGACGGAACCTCCGGGGGCTACACCTTC.

The CDR3 bases are TGTGCCAGCAGCCAAGGCCTAACTAGCGGGGGGCTGAGCTCCTACAATGAGCAGTTCTTC. Residues: CASSQGLTSGGLSSYNEQFF. The chain uses TRBV14 and TRBJ2-1; 12 bases agree with TRBD2. The V segment lost 1 base and the J segment 0 bases; nucleotides outside the gene matches: 10. The CDR3 totals 20 residues. Germline V gene data show CDR1 as SGHDN and CDR2 as FVKESK.

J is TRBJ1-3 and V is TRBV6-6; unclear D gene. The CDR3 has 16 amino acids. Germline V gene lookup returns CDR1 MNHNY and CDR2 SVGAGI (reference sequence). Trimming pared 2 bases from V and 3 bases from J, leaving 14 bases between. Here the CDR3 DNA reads TGTGCCAGCAGTTACGGTGTCCGAGGAGGTGGAAACACCATATATTTT. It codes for CASSYGVRGGGNTIYF.

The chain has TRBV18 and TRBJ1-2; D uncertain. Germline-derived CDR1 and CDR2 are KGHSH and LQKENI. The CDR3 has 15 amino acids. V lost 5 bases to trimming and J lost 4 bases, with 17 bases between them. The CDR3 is CASSVGTAGPYGYTF. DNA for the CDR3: TGTGCCAGCTCAGTAGGTACAGCCGGCCCCTATGGCTACACCTTC.

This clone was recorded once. The CDR3 here is CASSKADRGPGNTIYF. The CDR3 DNA is TGCGCCAGCAGCAAAGCCGACAGGGGGCCTGGAAACACCATATATTTT. The rearrangement links TRBV4-1 to TRBJ1-3; 10 positions match TRBD1. Germline V gives CDR1 MGHRA, CDR2 YSYEKL. This CDR3 contains 16 residues. The V segment lost 5 bases and the J segment 2 bases; nucleotides outside the gene matches: 6.

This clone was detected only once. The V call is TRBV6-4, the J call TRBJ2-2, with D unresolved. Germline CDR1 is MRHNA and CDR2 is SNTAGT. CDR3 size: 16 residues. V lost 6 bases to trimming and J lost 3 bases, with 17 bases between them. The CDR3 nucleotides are TGTGCCAGCAGCCCCTTTCGGAGCATGGACACCGGGGAGCTGTTTTTT. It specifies CASSPFRSMDTGELFF.

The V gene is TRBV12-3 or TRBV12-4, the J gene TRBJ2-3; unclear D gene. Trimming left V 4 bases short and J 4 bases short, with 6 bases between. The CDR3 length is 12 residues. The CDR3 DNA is TGTGCCAGCAGTTATCCGGCAGATACGCAGTATTTT. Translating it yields CASSYPADTQYF.

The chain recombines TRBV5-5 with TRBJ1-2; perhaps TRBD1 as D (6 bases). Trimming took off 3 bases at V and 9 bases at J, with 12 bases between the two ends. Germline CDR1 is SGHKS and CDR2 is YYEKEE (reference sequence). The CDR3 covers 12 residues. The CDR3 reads CASSSQGSRYTF. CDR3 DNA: TGTGCCAGCAGCTCACAGGGATCGCGCTACACCTTC.

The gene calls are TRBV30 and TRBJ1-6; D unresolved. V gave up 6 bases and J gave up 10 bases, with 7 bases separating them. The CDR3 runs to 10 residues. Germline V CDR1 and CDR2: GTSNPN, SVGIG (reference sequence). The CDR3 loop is CACGSSPLHF. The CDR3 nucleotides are TGTGCCTGCGGATCGTCACCCCTCCACTTT.

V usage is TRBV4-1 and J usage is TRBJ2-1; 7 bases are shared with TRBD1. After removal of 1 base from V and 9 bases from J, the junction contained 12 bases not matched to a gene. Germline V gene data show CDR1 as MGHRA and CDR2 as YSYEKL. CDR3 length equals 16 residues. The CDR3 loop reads CASSQVYRGGRGEQFF. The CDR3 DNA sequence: TGCGCCAGCAGCCAAGTCTACCGAGGGGGCCGGGGTGAGCAGTTCTTC.

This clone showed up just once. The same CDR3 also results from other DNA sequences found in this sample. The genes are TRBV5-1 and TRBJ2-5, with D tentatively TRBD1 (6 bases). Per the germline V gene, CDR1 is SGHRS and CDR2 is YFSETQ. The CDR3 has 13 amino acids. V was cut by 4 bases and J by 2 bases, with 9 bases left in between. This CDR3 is CASSLGTQETQYF. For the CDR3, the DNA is TGCGCCAGCAGCCTCGGGACACAAGAGACCCAGTACTTC. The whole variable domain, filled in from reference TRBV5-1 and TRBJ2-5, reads KAGVTQTPRYLIKTRGQQVTLSCSPISGHRSVSWYQQTPGQGLQFLFEYFSETQRNKGNFPGRFSGRQFSNSRSEMNVSTLELGDSALYLCASSLGTQETQYFGPGTRLLVL.

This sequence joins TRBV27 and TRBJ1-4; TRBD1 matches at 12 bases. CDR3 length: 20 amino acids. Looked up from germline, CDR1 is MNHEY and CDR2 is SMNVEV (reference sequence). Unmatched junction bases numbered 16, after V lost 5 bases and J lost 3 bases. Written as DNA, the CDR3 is TGTGCCAGCAGTAATCTTGCCGGGACAGGGGGCTTAATAGCTAATGAAAAACTGTTTTTT. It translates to CASSNLAGTGGLIANEKLFF.

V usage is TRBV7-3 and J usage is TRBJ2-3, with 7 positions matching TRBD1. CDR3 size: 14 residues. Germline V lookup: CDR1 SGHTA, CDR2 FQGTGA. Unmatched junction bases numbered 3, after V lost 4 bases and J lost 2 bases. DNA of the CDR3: TGTGCCAGCAGCTACGAGGGGGCCACAGATACGCAGTATTTT. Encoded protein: CASSYEGATDTQYF.

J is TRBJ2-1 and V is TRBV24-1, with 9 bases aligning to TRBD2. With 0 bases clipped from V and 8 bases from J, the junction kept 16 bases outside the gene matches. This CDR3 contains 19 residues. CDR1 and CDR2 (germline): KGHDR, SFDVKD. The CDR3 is CATSDLPPWSGGSLDEQFF. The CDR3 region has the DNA TGTGCCACCAGTGATTTGCCCCCGTGGAGCGGGGGGTCTCTAGATGAGCAGTTCTTC.

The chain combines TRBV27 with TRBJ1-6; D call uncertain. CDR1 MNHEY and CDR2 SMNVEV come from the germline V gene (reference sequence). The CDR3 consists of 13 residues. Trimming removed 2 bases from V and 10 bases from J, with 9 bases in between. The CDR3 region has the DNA TGTGCCAGCAGTTTAGGTAGTTGGTCACCCCTCCACTTT. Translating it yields CASSLGSWSPLHF.

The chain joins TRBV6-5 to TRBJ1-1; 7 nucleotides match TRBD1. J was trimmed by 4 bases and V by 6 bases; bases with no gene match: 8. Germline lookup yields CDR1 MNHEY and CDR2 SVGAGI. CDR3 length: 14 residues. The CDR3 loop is CASRPRQGSTEAFF. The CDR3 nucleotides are TGTGCCAGCAGACCCAGACAGGGATCCACTGAAGCTTTCTTT.

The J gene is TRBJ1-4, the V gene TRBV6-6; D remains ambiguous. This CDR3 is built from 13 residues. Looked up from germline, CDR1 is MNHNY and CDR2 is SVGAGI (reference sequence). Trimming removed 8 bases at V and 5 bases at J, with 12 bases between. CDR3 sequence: CASRGQSNEKLFF. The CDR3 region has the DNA TGTGCCAGCCGTGGGCAGTCAAATGAAAAACTGTTTTTT.